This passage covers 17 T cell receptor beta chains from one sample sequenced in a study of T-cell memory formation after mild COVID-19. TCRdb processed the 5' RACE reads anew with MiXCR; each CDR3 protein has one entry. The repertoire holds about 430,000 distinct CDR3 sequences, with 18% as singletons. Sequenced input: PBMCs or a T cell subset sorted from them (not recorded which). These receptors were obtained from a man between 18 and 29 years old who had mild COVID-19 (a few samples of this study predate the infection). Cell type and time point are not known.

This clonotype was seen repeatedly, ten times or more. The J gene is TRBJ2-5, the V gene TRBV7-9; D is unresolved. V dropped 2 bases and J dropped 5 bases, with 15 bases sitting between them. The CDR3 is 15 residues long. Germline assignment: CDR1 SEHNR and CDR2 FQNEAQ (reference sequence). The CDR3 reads CASSLTPRAKETQYF. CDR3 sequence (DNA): TGTGCCAGCAGCTTAACTCCAAGGGCCAAGGAGACCCAGTACTTC.

CDR3: CASSQAAGGVETQYF. CDR3 DNA sequence: TGTGCCAGCAGCCAGGCCGCCGGTGGCGTGGAGACCCAGTACTTC. The rearrangement links TRBV3-1 to TRBJ2-5, with D unresolved. There are 15 residues in the CDR3. The V gene lost 3 bases and the J gene lost 5 bases, with 16 bases spanning the gap. Per the germline V gene, CDR1 is LGHDT and CDR2 is YNNKEL (reference sequence).

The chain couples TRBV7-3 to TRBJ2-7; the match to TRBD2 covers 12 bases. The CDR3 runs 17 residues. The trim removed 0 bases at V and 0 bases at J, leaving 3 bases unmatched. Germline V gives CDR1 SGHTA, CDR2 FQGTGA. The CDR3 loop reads CASSLTLAGGYSYEQYV. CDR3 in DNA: TGTGCCAGCAGCTTAACACTAGCGGGGGGTTACTCCTACGAGCAGTACGTC.

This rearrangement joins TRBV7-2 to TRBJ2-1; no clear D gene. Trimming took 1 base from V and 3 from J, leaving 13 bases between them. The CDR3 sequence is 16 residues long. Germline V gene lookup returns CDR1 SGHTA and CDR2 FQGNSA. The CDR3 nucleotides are TGTGCCAGCAGCTTAGATTTCCCTTTTGGCTACAATGAGCAGTTCTTC. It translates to CASSLDFPFGYNEQFF.

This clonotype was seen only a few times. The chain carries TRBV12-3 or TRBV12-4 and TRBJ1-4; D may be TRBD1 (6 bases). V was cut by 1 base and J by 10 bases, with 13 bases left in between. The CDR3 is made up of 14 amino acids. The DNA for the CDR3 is TGTGCCAGCAGTTTAGTATCAGGGGATAGAAAACTGTTTTTT. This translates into CASSLVSGDRKLFF.

The CDR3, as DNA: TGTGCCAGCAGCTCCCGGACGCCACCCTACGAGCAGTACTTC. This encodes CASSSRTPPYEQYF. The rearrangement joins TRBV11-1 to TRBJ2-7; D remains ambiguous. Looked up from germline, CDR1 is SGHAT and CDR2 is FQDESV (reference sequence). The CDR3 spans 14 residues. V was pared by 4 bases and J by 2 bases, with 12 bases between. Combining the CDR3 with reference TRBV11-1 and TRBJ2-7 gives the whole variable domain EAEVAQSPRYKITEKSQAVAFWCDPISGHATLYWYRQILGQGPELLVQFQDESVVDDSQLPKDRFSAERLKGVDSTLKIQPAELGDSAMYLCASSSRTPPYEQYFGPGTRLTVT.

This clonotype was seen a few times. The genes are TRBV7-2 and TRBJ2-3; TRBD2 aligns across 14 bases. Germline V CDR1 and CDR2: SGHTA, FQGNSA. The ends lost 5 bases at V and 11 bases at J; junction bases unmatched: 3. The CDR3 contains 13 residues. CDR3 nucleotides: TGTGCCAGCAGCCGCGGGACTAGCGGGGGGCAGTATTTT. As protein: CASSRGTSGGQYF.

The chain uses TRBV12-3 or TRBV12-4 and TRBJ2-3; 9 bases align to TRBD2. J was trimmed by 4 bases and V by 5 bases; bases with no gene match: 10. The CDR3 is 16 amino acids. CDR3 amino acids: CASSPSAGGLPDTQYF. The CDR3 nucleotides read TGTGCCAGCAGTCCCTCAGCGGGGGGCCTGCCAGATACGCAGTATTTT.

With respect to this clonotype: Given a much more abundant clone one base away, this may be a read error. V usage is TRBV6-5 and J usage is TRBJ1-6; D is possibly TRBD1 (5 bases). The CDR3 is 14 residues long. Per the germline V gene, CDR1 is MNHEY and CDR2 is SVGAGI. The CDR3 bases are TGTGCCAGCATGCAGGGAGGGCTTGATTCACCCCTCAACTTT. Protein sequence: CASMQGGLDSPLNF.

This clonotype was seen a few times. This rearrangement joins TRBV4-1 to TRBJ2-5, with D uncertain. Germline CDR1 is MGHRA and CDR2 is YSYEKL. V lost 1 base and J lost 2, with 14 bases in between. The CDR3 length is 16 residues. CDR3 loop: CASSQGSAGLQETQYF. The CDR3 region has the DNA TGCGCCAGCAGCCAAGGGTCGGCCGGCCTTCAAGAGACCCAGTACTTC.

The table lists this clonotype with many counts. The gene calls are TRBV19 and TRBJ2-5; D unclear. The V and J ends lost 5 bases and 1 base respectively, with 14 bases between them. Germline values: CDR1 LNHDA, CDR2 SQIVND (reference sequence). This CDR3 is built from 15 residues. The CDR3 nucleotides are TGTGCCAGTAGTTCGGTAAAAACCGGCCAAGAGACCCAGTACTTC. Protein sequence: CASSSVKTGQETQYF.

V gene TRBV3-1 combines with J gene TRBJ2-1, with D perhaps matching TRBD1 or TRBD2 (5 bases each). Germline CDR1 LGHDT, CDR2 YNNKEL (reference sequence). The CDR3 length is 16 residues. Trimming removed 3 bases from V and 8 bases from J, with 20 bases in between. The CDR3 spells CASSQGGGREGDEQFF. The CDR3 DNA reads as TGTGCCAGCAGCCAGGGCGGAGGCAGGGAAGGCGATGAGCAGTTCTTC.

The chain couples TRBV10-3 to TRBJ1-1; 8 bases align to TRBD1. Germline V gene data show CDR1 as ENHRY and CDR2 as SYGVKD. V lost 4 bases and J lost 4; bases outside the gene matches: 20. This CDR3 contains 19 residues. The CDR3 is CAISAGVGTGGFISTEAFF. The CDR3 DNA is TGTGCCATCAGTGCAGGTGTTGGGACAGGCGGTTTTATCAGCACTGAAGCTTTCTTT.

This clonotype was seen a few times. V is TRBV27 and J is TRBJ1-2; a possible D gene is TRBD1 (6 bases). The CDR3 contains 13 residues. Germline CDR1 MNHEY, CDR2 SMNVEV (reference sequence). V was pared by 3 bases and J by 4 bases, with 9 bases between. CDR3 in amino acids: CASSFGRGYGYTF. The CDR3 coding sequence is TGTGCCAGCAGTTTCGGCAGGGGCTATGGCTACACCTTC.

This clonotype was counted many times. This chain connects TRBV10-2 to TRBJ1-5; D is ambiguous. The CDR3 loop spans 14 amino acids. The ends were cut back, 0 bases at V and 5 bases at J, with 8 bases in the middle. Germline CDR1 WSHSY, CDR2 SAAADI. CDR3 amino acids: CASSESHRDQPQHF. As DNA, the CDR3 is TGCGCCAGCAGTGAGTCGCATAGGGATCAGCCCCAGCATTTT.

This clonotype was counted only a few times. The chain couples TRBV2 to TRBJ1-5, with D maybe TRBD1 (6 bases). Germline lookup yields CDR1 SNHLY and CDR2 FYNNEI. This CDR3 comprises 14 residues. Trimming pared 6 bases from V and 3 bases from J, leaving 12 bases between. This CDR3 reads CASRTGQFNQPQHF. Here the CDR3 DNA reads TGTGCCAGCAGAACAGGACAGTTCAATCAGCCCCAGCATTTT.

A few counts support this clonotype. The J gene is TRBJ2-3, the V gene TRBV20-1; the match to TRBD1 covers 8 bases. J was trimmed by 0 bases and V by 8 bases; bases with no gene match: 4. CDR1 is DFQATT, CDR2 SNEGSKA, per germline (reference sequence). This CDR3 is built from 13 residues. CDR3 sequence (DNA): TGCAGTTCAGGGGGCGGAAGCACAGATACGCAGTATTTT. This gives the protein CSSGGGSTDTQYF.